These 19 T cell receptor beta chains originate from one sample sequenced in a study of blood T cell repertoires in COVID-19. Clones were read by immunoSEQ multiplex PCR, and TCRdb kept only the in-frame ones, dropping some. The sample yields 180,000 or so clones, roughly 78% seen once. Sequenced: peripheral blood. These receptors were taken from a woman of 80 years or more with active or convalescent COVID-19.

This clone was seen only a few times. The chain links TRBV4-1 to TRBJ2-7; 9 bases agree with TRBD1. The V gene end was trimmed by 4 bases and the J gene end by 3 bases; junction bases not matched to a gene: 7. Germline assignment: CDR1 MGHRA and CDR2 YSYEKL. There are 15 residues in the CDR3. The CDR3: CASSPGQGTYYEQYF. CDR3 coding DNA: TGCGCCAGCAGCCCAGGACAGGGGACTTACTACGAGCAGTACTTC.

V and J are TRBV5-1 and TRBJ1-2; 7 nucleotides match TRBD1. The germline V gene has CDR1 SGHRS and CDR2 YFSETQ. The CDR3 sequence is 17 residues long. The junction had 17 bases not matched to a gene; V was cut back by 3 bases and J by 6 bases. DNA for the CDR3: TGCGCCAGCAGCTCTGTAAAGACAGGAACAGGGGTGGATGGCTACACCTTC. Its translation: CASSSVKTGTGVDGYTF.

This chain links TRBV6-4 with TRBJ1-1; D gene unclear. This CDR3 has 17 amino acids. Germline V gene lookup returns CDR1 MRHNA and CDR2 SNTAGT. The V gene lost 6 bases and the J gene lost 4 bases, with 24 bases spanning the gap. CDR3 sequence (DNA): TGTGCCAGCAGCGGAGGCAAGGATCTTCTGGAGGGCACTGAAGCTTTCTTT. Its protein product is CASSGGKDLLEGTEAFF.

This clone occurred once. CDR3 sequence (DNA): TGTGCCAGCAGCGCCAGCTATGGCTACACCTTC. This codes for CASSASYGYTF. The rearrangement uses TRBV9 and TRBJ1-2; D is unresolved. The V end was cut by 3 bases, the J end by 4 bases, with 4 bases between. CDR1 SGDLS and CDR2 YYNGEE come from the germline V gene. The CDR3 is 11 residues long.

The chain has TRBV2 and TRBJ1-2, with D perhaps TRBD1 (6 bases). V was shortened by 6 bases and J by 8 bases, with 13 bases between the two germline ends. This CDR3 comprises 12 residues. The germline CDR1 and CDR2 sequences are SNHLY and FYNNEI. CDR3 DNA: TGTGCCAGCAGGACAGGATTCTCGGGCTACACCTTC. Protein: CASRTGFSGYTF.

This sequence joins TRBV11-2 and TRBJ1-1; the match to TRBD1 covers 7 bases. The length of the CDR3 is 15 residues. In germline, CDR1 is SGHAT, CDR2 FQNNGV. V lost 2 bases and J lost 2; bases outside the gene matches: 5. CDR3 in amino acids: CASSLMGTANTEAFF. DNA for the CDR3: TGTGCCAGCAGCTTAATGGGGACAGCTAACACTGAAGCTTTCTTT.

The chain has TRBV5-5 and TRBJ2-3, with 9 positions matching TRBD2. This CDR3 contains 16 residues. CDR1 SGHKS and CDR2 YYEKEE come from the germline V gene (reference sequence). Germline trimming cut 4 bases from V and 1 base from J; bases unmatched to any gene: 7. This chain's CDR3 is CASSPKASGGTDTQYF. CDR3 DNA: TGTGCCAGCAGCCCCAAGGCTAGCGGGGGCACAGATACGCAGTATTTT. Based on the CDR3 plus reference TRBV5-5 and TRBJ2-3, the full variable domain is DAGVTQSPTHLIKTRGQQVTLRCSPISGHKSVSWYQQVLGQGPQFIFQYYEKEERGRGNFPDRFSARQFPNYSSELNVNALLLGDSALYLCASSPKASGGTDTQYFGPGTRLTVL.

This clone was counted once. The J gene is TRBJ1-1, the V gene TRBV10-3; D unresolved. The length of the CDR3 is 13 residues. V lost 0 bases and J lost 11, with 13 bases in between. The germline V gene has CDR1 ENHRY and CDR2 SYGVKD. CDR3 bases: TGTGCCATCAGTGAGTCGACGGCCCCCGGGGCTTTCTTT. This codes for CAISESTAPGAFF.

J is TRBJ2-1 and V is TRBV9; D gene ambiguous. Germline lookup yields CDR1 SGDLS and CDR2 YYNGEE. V gave up 4 bases and J gave up 0 bases, with 11 bases separating them. The CDR3 extends over 15 amino acids. CDR3 in amino acids: CASSIHQYSYNEQFF. As DNA, the CDR3 is TGTGCCAGCAGCATACATCAATACTCCTACAATGAGCAGTTCTTC.

Only one count was recorded for this clone. The chain is built from TRBV4-1 and TRBJ1-2; D is unresolved. Trimming left V 0 bases short and J 8 bases short, with 13 bases between. Germline V CDR1 and CDR2: MGHRA, YSYEKL. The CDR3 length is 14 residues. CDR3 sequence (DNA): TGCGCCAGCAGCCAAGATATCACCGGGAGAGGCTACACCTTC. It codes for CASSQDITGRGYTF.

This clone was recorded once. The chain recombines TRBV24-1 with TRBJ2-7; TRBD1 matches at 8 bases. The V segment lost 3 bases and the J segment 4 bases; nucleotides outside the gene matches: 4. This CDR3 spans 14 amino acids. Per germline, CDR1 KGHDR and CDR2 SFDVKD. The CDR3 spells CATSDGTGLYEQYF. In DNA form, the CDR3 reads TGTGCCACCAGTGATGGGACAGGCTTATACGAGCAGTACTTC.

The chain recombines TRBV19 with TRBJ2-2; tentatively, D is TRBD2 (5 bases). CDR3 length: 16 amino acids. Germline CDR1 LNHDA, CDR2 SQIVND (reference sequence). Trimming removed 3 bases from V and 5 bases from J, with 16 bases in between. CDR3 bases: TGTGCCAGTAGTATTCCCGAGGGAATGGGGACCGGGGAGCTGTTTTTT. This codes for CASSIPEGMGTGELFF.

This chain links TRBV5-6 with TRBJ2-5, with TRBD2 matching over 10 bases. Germline-derived CDR1 and CDR2 are SGHDT and YYEEEE. This CDR3 contains 15 residues. Trimming took 0 bases from V and 5 from J; bases not matched to a gene: 4. The CDR3 nucleotides read TGTGCCAGCAGCTTGGACCTAGCGGGGGTGGAGACCCAGTACTTC. Translation gives CASSLDLAGVETQYF.

This clone was picked up a small number of times. CDR3 protein: CASSQDFTGYGYTF. Written as DNA, the CDR3 is TGTGCCAGCAGCCAAGATTTCACAGGCTATGGCTACACCTTC. The rearrangement joins TRBV14 to TRBJ1-2; tentatively, D is TRBD1 (5 bases). V gave up 0 bases and J gave up 4 bases, with 9 bases separating them. CDR3 size: 14 residues. The germline V gene has CDR1 SGHDN and CDR2 FVKESK.

The chain recombines TRBV29-1 with TRBJ1-4; D is possibly TRBD1 (6 bases). Germline V gene sequence: CDR1 SQVTM, CDR2 ANQGSEA. The V and J ends lost 3 bases and 11 bases respectively, with 13 bases between them. The CDR3 is 12 residues long. CDR3 residues: CSVELQGMKLFF. CDR3 nucleotides: TGCAGCGTTGAGCTACAGGGAATGAAACTGTTTTTT.

This rearrangement joins TRBV7-7 to TRBJ2-1; TRBD2 agrees at 7 bases. Germline CDR1 reads SSHAT; CDR2 reads FNYEAQ (reference sequence). The CDR3 loop spans 15 amino acids. Losses at the gene ends were 3 bases for V and 10 bases for J; bases not matched to a gene: 12. CDR3 sequence reads: CASSFSLTKAGEQFF. The CDR3 bases are TGTGCCAGCAGCTTCTCTCTGACCAAAGCGGGGGAGCAGTTCTTC.

The chain employs TRBV6-5 and TRBJ1-5; 7 bases agree with TRBD1. CDR1 is MNHEY and CDR2 is SVGAGI in the germline V gene. This CDR3 contains 13 residues. J lost 6 bases, V lost 6 bases, and 5 bases had no gene match. The CDR3 DNA sequence: TGTGCCAGCAGCCCACAGGGGTTTCAGCCCCAGCATTTT. As protein: CASSPQGFQPQHF.

The J gene is TRBJ2-3, the V gene TRBV6-2 or TRBV6-3, with a weak D call TRBD2 (5 bases). Germline CDR1 and CDR2: MNHEY and SVGEGT. With 5 bases removed from V and 2 bases from J, the gap between germline ends came to 14 bases. The CDR3 extends over 15 amino acids. As DNA, the CDR3 is TGTGCCAGCAGTCCCAGCCTCCGGGACACAGATACGCAGTATTTT. Encoded protein: CASSPSLRDTDTQYF.

The chain uses TRBV18 and TRBJ1-6; D is unclear. V lost 3 bases and J 7 bases, leaving 28 bases between the germline ends. The CDR3 spans 20 residues. Per the germline V gene, CDR1 is KGHSH and CDR2 is LQKENI. The CDR3 bases are TGTGCCAGCTCACCTCAACCCTTGGGAGGAAATCCAATATCGAATTCACCCCTCCACTTT. Translating gives CASSPQPLGGNPISNSPLHF.